This T cell receptor (beta chain) was sequenced for a study of cytomegalovirus exposure and HLA in healthy donors. This clone was observed a single time. Assay used: immunoSEQ multiplex PCR; TCRdb lists only in-frame clones, some missing. This sample has 90,000 to 150,000 clones, with 88% found just once. With 5 bases clipped from V and 0 bases from J, the junction kept 16 bases outside the gene matches. The CDR3 has 21 amino acids. The germline V gene has CDR1 SGHVS and CDR2 FNYEAQ. V gene TRBV7-6 combines with J gene TRBJ2-3, with 14 nucleotides matching TRBD2. The receptor comes from a woman aged 18 to 35 in good health and CMV-seropositive. Input material: PBMCs. The CDR3 protein is CASSALGGGLAGDKSTDTQYF. CDR3 DNA: TGTGCCAGCAGCGCGCTAGGCGGGGGACTAGCGGGGGACAAGAGCACAGATACGCAGTATTTT.